The 5 T cell receptor beta chains below were found in one sample sequenced in a study of blood T cell repertoires in COVID-19. The method was immunoSEQ multiplex PCR; TCRdb's version includes in-frame clones alone and lacks a portion of them. Here the sample spans about 56,000 clones, about 89% being singletons. Sequences were obtained from peripheral blood. Receptors were obtained from a human donor in a cohort sampled during active COVID-19.

The chain has TRBV7-8 and TRBJ2-7; TRBD1 might be the D (6 bases). V was shortened by 0 bases and J by 4 bases, with 10 bases between the two germline ends. CDR1 is SGHVS and CDR2 is FQNEAQ in the germline V gene. The CDR3 sequence is 14 residues long. This chain's CDR3 is CASSLAGQGYEQYF. CDR3 in DNA: TGTGCCAGCAGCTTAGCGGGACAAGGGTACGAGCAGTACTTC.

The CDR3 loop reads CASSPTRTGLAPETQYF. CDR3 coding DNA: TGTGCCAGCAGCCCAACCCGGACAGGGCTAGCCCCGGAGACCCAGTACTTC. The V call is TRBV2, the J call TRBJ2-5; 8 bases fit TRBD1. After removal of 6 bases from V and 5 bases from J, the junction contained 17 bases not matched to a gene. CDR1 and CDR2 from the germline V gene are SNHLY and FYNNEI. The CDR3 has 17 residues.

The chain carries TRBV7-9 and TRBJ1-1; 9 positions agree with TRBD1. Germline assignment: CDR1 SEHNR and CDR2 FQNEAQ (reference sequence). The CDR3 has 16 amino acids. V shed 5 bases, J shed 0 bases, and the junction held 7 bases outside the gene matches. CDR3 bases: TGTGCCAGCAGCCCTGGACAGGGGTTCATGAACACTGAAGCTTTCTTT. Translating gives CASSPGQGFMNTEAFF.

A single count supports this clone. The chain combines TRBV7-2 with TRBJ1-1, with 7 bases matching TRBD1. The CDR3 consists of 14 residues. V lost 6 bases to trimming and J lost 1 base; unmatched junction nucleotides: 5. Germline V lookup: CDR1 SGHTA, CDR2 FQGNSA. CDR3 DNA: TGTGCCAGCAGTAGGGGGCGCAGGAACACTGAAGCTTTCTTT. It yields the protein CASSRGRRNTEAFF.

CDR3 amino acids: CASSRMTGEDEQYF. The CDR3 DNA follows: TGTGCCAGCAGCCGAATGACAGGGGAAGACGAGCAGTACTTC. The chain employs TRBV7-9 and TRBJ2-7; 8 bases map to TRBD1. The CDR3 contains 14 residues. Losses at the gene ends were 5 bases for V and 5 bases for J; bases not matched to a gene: 8. Germline V gene sequence: CDR1 SEHNR, CDR2 FQNEAQ (reference sequence).